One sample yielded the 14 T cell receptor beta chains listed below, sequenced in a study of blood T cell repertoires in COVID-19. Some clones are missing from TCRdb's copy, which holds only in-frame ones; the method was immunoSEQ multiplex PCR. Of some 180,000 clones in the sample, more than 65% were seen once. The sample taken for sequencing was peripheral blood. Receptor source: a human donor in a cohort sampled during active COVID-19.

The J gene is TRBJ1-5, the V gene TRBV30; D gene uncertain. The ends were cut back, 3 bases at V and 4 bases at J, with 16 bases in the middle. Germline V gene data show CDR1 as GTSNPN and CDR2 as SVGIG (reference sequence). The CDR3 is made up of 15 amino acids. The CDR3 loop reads CAWSPDYGLNQPQHF. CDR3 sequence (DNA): TGTGCCTGGAGCCCGGATTATGGGCTGAATCAGCCCCAGCATTTT.

Here the CDR3 reads CASSLTAGKNYEQYF. The CDR3 DNA sequence: TGTGCCAGCAGCTTAACTGCCGGGAAGAACTACGAGCAGTACTTC. This chain uses TRBV7-2 with TRBJ2-7; D may be TRBD2 (5 bases). V lost 2 bases to trimming and J lost 3 bases, with 14 bases between them. The germline CDR1 and CDR2 sequences are SGHTA and FQGNSA. This CDR3 comprises 15 residues.

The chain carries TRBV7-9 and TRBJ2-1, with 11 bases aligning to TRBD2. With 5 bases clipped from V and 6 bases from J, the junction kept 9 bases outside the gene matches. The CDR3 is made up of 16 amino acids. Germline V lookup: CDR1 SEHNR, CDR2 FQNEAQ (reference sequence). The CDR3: CASSNVAGGPTNEQFF. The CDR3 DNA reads TGTGCCAGCAGCAACGTAGCGGGAGGGCCTACCAATGAGCAGTTCTTC.

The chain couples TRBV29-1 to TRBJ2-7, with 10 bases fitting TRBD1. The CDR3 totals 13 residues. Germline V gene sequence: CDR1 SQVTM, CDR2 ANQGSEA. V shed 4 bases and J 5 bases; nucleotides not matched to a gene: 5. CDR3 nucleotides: TGCAGCGTTGGGGACAGGGGTGGCCACGAGCAGTACTTC. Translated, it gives CSVGDRGGHEQYF.

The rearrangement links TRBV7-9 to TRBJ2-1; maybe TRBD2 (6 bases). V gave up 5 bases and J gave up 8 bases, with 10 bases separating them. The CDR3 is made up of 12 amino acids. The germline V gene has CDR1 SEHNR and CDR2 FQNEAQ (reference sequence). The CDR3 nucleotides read TGTGCCAGCAGCCCCCCGGGGGATGAGCAGTTCTTC. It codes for CASSPPGDEQFF.

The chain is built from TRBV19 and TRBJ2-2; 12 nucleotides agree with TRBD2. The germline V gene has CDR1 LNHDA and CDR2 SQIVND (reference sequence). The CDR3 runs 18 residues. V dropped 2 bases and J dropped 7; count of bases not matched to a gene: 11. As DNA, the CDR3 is TGTGCCAGTAGTATACTCCCCACTAGCGGGAGGATTCACGGGGAGCTGTTTTTT. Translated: CASSILPTSGRIHGELFF.

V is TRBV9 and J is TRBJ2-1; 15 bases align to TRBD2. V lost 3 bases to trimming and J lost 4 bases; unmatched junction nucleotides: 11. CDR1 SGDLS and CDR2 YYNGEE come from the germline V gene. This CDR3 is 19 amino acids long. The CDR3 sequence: CASSALTPGLAGGYNEQFF. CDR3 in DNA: TGTGCCAGCAGCGCCCTTACCCCGGGACTAGCGGGAGGATACAATGAGCAGTTCTTC.

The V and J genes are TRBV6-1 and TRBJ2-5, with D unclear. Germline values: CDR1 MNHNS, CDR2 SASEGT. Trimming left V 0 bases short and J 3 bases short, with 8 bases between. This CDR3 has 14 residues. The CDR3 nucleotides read TGTGCCAGCAGTGAAGCGATAGTTGAAGAGACCCAGTACTTC. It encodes CASSEAIVEETQYF.

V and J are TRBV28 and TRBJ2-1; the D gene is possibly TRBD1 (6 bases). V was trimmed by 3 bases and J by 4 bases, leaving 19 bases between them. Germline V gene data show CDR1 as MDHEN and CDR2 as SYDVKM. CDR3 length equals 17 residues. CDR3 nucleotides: TGTGCCAGCAGTTTTAGGGGGTGGGAAAACCTTTACAATGAGCAGTTCTTC. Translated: CASSFRGWENLYNEQFF.

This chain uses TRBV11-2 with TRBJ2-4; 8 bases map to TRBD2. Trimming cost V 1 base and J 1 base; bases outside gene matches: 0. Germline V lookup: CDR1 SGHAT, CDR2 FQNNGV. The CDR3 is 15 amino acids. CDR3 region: CASSLAGGAKNIQYF. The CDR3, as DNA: TGTGCCAGCAGCTTAGCGGGGGGGGCCAAAAACATTCAGTACTTC.

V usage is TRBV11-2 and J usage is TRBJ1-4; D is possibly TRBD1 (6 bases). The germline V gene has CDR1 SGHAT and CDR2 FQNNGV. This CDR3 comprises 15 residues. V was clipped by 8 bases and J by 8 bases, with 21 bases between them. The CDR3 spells CASLGQRRGREKLFF. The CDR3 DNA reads TGTGCCAGCCTAGGACAGAGGAGAGGAAGGGAAAAACTGTTTTTT. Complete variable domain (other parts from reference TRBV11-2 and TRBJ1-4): EAGVAQSPRYKIIEKRQSVAFWCNPISGHATLYWYQQILGQGPKLLIQFQNNGVVDDSQLPKDRFSAERLKGVDSTLKIQPAKLEDSAVYLCASLGQRRGREKLFFGSGTQLSVL.

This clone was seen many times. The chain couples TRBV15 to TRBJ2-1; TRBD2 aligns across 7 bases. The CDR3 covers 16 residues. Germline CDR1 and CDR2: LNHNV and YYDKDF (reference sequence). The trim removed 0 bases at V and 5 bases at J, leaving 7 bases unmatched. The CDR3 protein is CATSRDRAGIDNEQFF. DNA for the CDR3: TGTGCCACCAGCAGAGATCGAGCGGGGATAGACAATGAGCAGTTCTTC.

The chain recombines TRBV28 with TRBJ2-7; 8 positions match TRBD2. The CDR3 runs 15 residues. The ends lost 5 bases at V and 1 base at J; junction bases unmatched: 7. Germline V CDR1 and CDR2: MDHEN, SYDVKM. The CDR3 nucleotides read TGTGCCAGCAGTCGCCCGGCGGGAGGTTCCTACGAGCAGTACTTC. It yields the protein CASSRPAGGSYEQYF. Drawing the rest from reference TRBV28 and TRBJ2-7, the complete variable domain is DVKVTQSSRYLVKRTGEKVFLECVQDMDHENMFWYRQDPGLGLRLIYFSYDVKMKEKGDIPEGYSVSREKKERFSLILESASTNQTSMYLCASSRPAGGSYEQYFGPGTRLTVT.

In nucleotides, the CDR3 is TGTGCCAGCAGCTTCGGGTCAGGGGGCAAGTTTAATGAGCAGTTCTTC. Translated, it gives CASSFGSGGKFNEQFF. The genes are TRBV7-2 and TRBJ2-1; TRBD1 matches at 8 bases. Germline V CDR1 and CDR2: SGHTA, FQGNSA. The V gene end was trimmed by 3 bases and the J gene end by 7 bases; junction bases not matched to a gene: 11. The length of the CDR3 is 16 residues.